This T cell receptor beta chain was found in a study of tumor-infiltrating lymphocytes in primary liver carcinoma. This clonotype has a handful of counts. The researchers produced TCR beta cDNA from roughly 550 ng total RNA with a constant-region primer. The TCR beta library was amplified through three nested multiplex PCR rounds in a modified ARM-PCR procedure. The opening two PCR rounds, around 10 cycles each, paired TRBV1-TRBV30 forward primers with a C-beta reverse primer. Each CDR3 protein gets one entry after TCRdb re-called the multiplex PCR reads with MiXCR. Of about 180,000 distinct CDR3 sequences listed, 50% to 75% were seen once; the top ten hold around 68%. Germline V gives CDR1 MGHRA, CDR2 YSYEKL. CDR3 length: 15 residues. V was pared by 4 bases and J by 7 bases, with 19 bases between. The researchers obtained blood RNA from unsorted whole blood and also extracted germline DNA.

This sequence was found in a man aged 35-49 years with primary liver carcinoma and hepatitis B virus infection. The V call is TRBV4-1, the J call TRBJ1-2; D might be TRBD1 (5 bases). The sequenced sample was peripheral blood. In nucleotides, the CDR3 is TGCGCCAGCAGCCGTTCCAGGGAGCTAGGATCTGGCTACACCTTC. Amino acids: CASSRSRELGSGYTF.